This T cell receptor (beta chain) was sequenced in a study of cytomegalovirus exposure and HLA in healthy donors. The overall study: Roughly 85 million unique TCRs from HLA-typed donors made up an early data release.

The study, taken as a whole, reports: It has been reported that TCR beta sequences accurately predicted the HLA-A and HLA-B alleles of most subjects.

In the case of this clone: The target antigen is unknown.

PCR amplification relied on 60 Vbeta primers (plus 13 Jbeta primers). The repertoire was sequenced with immunoSEQ multiplex PCR; TCRdb's copy has only in-frame clones and lacks some. The table records tens of thousands of clones, about 68% of them present only once. The TCR originated in a woman in her thirties in good health and CMV-seropositive. Sequencing used PBMCs.

CDR3 DNA sequence: TGTGCCAGCAGTAAAGGACTAACTAGCACAGATACGCAGTATTTT. Its protein product is CASSKGLTSTDTQYF. The rearrangement joins TRBV5-4 to TRBJ2-3; D possibly corresponds to TRBD2 (6 bases). The CDR3 has 15 amino acids. V shed 5 bases and J shed 0 bases, with 13 bases lying between them. Germline CDR1 is SGHNT and CDR2 is YYREEE (reference sequence).